This T cell receptor (beta chain) was found in a study of CD8+CD57+ T cells in acquired aplastic anemia. Overall study: Sorted CD4+ and CD8+ cells gave a mean 3.2 ug DNA, range roughly 0.18 to 27.4 ug.

Researchers used genomic DNA as the template to profile TCR beta VDJ and CDR3. TCRdb fed the reads into MiXCR, producing one record per CDR3 protein. The repertoire holds 35,000 to 45,000 distinct CDR3 sequences, 65% to 70% seen once, with 20% to 30% in the top ten. The sequence came from a human donor in good health, serving as a control. The sample was sorted CD4+, CD8+, or CD8+CD57+ T cells (not recorded which) from PBMCs.

CDR3 DNA: TGTGCCACCAGTGAACGGGGGGGATACACAGATACGCAGTATTTT. It yields the protein CATSERGGYTDTQYF. The chain couples TRBV24-1 to TRBJ2-3; 8 nucleotides match TRBD2. The CDR3 contains 15 residues. Looked up from germline, CDR1 is KGHDR and CDR2 is SFDVKD. The J segment lost 2 bases and the V segment lost 4 bases, leaving 4 bases of the junction unmatched.